This TCR beta chain was documented in a study of T cell responses to AZD1222 COVID-19 vaccine. Study outcomes and limitations: Spike as a whole was targeted by vaccine-associated CD4 TCRs, dominant at 160-218 and 743-854. A mostly white British donor set with more females was recruited, and clonal diversity was possibly underestimated.

Repertoires were generated with immunoSEQ multiplex PCR, while TCRdb's copy carries only in-frame clones and drops some. Seen here are about 90,000 clones, over 75% observed once, and the top ten hold roughly 6%. Concerning this clone: The antigen remains undetermined.

This clonotype was obtained from an adult in good health. Specimen: peripheral blood, collected on day 0 of AZD1222 vaccination.

In nucleotides, the CDR3 is TGTGCCAGCAAACGACAGGTTAGCAATCAGCCCCAGCATTTT. Amino acid sequence: CASKRQVSNQPQHF. V usage is TRBV28 and J usage is TRBJ1-5, with TRBD1 as a possible D gene (6 bases). Germline V gene data show CDR1 as MDHEN and CDR2 as SYDVKM. The CDR3 consists of 14 residues. The germline V and J ends were trimmed by 7 bases and 0 bases, with 10 bases remaining between them.